This TCR beta chain appears in the sequencing data of a study of graft-versus-host responses after intestinal transplantation. Findings and caveats of the study: Ileal or blood samples showed some GvH clones first, and such clones were also found in recipient marrow.

Notes on this clone: What it recognizes is unknown.

The CDR3 is made up of 16 amino acids. Germline V gene lookup returns CDR1 MNHNS and CDR2 SASEGT. Trimming left V 0 bases short and J 4 bases short, with 12 bases between. Profiled with immunoSEQ multiplex PCR; TCRdb holds only in-frame clones, not every one. The profile shows approximately 110,000 clones, around nine tenths of them singletons. The source is a human donor who was the organ donor for an intestinal transplant. The input for sequencing was unstimulated CD4+ T cells sorted from spleen or lymph node cells, taken before transplant. J is TRBJ1-4 and V is TRBV6-1; TRBD1 is a possible D gene (6 bases). The CDR3 here is CASSEAQGFGNEKLFF. The DNA of the CDR3 is TGTGCCAGCAGTGAAGCTCAGGGGTTCGGTAATGAAAAACTGTTTTTT.